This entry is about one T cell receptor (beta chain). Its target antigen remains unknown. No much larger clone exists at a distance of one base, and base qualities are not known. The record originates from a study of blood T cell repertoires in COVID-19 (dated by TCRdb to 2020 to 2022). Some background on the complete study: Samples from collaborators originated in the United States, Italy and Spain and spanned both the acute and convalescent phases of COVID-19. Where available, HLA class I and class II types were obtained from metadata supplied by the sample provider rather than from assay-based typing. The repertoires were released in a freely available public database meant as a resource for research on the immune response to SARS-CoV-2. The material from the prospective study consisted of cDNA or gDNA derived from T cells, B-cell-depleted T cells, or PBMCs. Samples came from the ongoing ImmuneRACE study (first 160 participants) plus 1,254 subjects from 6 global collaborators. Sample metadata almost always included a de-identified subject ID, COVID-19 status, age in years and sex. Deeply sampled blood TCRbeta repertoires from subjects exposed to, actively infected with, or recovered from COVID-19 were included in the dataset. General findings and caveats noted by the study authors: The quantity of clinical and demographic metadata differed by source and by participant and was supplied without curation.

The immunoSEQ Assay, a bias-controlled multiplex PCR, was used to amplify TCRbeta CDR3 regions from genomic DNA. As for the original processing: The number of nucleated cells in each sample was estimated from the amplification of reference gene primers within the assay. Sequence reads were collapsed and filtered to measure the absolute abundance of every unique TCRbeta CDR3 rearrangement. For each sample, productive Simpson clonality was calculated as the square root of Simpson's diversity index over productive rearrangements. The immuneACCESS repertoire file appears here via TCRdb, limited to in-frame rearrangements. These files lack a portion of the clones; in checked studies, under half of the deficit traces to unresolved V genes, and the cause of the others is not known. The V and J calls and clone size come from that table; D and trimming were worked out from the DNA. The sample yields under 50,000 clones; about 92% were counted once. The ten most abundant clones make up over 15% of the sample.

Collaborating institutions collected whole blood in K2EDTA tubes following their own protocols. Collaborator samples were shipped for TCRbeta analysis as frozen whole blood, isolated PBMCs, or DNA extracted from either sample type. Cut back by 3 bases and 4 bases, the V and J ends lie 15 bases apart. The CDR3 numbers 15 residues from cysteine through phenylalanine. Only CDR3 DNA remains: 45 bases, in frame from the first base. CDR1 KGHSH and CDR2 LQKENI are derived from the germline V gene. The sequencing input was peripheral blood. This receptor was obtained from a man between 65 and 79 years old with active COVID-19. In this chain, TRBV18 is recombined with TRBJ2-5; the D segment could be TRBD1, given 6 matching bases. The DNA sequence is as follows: TGTGCCAGCTCACCCCCACAGGGTTTGGGAGAGACCCAGTACTTC. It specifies CASSPPQGLGETQYF.